Listed below are T cell receptor beta chains from one sample, sequenced in a study of cytomegalovirus exposure and HLA in healthy donors. Repertoires were generated with immunoSEQ multiplex PCR, while TCRdb's copy carries only in-frame clones and drops some. The data contain over 90,000 clones, 60% to 75% of them singletons. The sequenced material came from PBMCs. The receptors were gathered from a woman in her 70s in good health and CMV-seropositive. The CDR3 runs from the conserved cysteine through the conserved F or W. The D gene is left open where the match is weak. Size is stated for part of the rows, as once, few or many counts, or as a class when the clone is expanded.

CDR3aa: CAAGMEGRSEQYF; CDR3nt: TGTGCCGCGGGGATGGAGGGTCGTAGCGAGCAGTACTTC; abundance: .; j_gene: TRBJ2-7; v_gene: TRBV9; d_gene: .
CDR3aa: CSVESKRDEQFF; CDR3nt: TGCAGCGTTGAATCTAAGCGGGATGAGCAGTTCTTC; abundance: few; j_gene: TRBJ2-1; v_gene: TRBV29-1; d_gene: .
CDR3aa: CASTTFVSGSGTDTQYF; CDR3nt: TGTGCCAGTACCACCTTTGTTTCCGGGAGCGGCACAGATACGCAGTATTTT; abundance: .; j_gene: TRBJ2-3; v_gene: TRBV19; d_gene: .
CDR3aa: CAWRGAQGGQLYNEQFF; CDR3nt: TGTGCCTGGAGGGGCGCCCAAGGGGGACAACTCTACAATGAGCAGTTCTTC; abundance: .; j_gene: TRBJ2-1; v_gene: TRBV30; d_gene: .
CDR3aa: CASSTGLAGNIQYF; CDR3nt: TGTGCCAGCAGTACGGGACTAGCGGGAAACATTCAGTACTTC; abundance: few; j_gene: TRBJ2-4; v_gene: TRBV6-5; d_gene: TRBD2
CDR3aa: CASSHRLSGNTIYF; CDR3nt: TGTGCCAGCAGCCATAGACTGTCTGGAAACACCATATATTTT; abundance: .; j_gene: TRBJ1-3; v_gene: TRBV4-2; d_gene: .
CDR3aa: CASSLGTELEVF; CDR3nt: TGTGCCAGCAGCTTAGGTACCGAGTTAGAGGTCTTC; abundance: .; j_gene: TRBJ2-1; v_gene: TRBV7-9; d_gene: .
CDR3aa: CASSPSGTSYNEQFF; CDR3nt: TGTGCCAGCAGCCCTAGCGGGACCTCCTACAATGAGCAGTTCTTC; abundance: .; j_gene: TRBJ2-1; v_gene: TRBV5-4; d_gene: TRBD2
CDR3aa: CASSLQSRAGGYEQYF; CDR3nt: TGCGCCAGCAGCCTGCAATCCCGAGCGGGGGGCTACGAGCAGTACTTC; abundance: .; j_gene: TRBJ2-7; v_gene: TRBV5-1; d_gene: TRBD2
CDR3aa: CASRTQGWGNTGELFF; CDR3nt: TGCGCCAGCAGGACACAGGGTTGGGGGAACACCGGGGAGCTGTTTTTT; abundance: .; j_gene: TRBJ2-2; v_gene: TRBV10-1; d_gene: .
CDR3aa: CASSRDRANNSPLHF; CDR3nt: TGTGCCAGCAGCAGGGACAGGGCGAATAATTCACCCCTCCACTTT; abundance: .; j_gene: TRBJ1-6; v_gene: TRBV6-6; d_gene: TRBD1
CDR3aa: CATSSTGQPPLGANVLTF; CDR3nt: TGTGCCACCAGCTCCACGGGACAGCCTCCGCTTGGGGCCAACGTCCTGACTTTC; abundance: few; j_gene: TRBJ2-6; v_gene: TRBV15; d_gene: TRBD1
CDR3aa: CASSLRIVGKRETQETQYF; CDR3nt: TGTGCCAGCAGCTTAAGAATCGTCGGAAAACGGGAGACACAAGAGACCCAGTACTTC; abundance: .; j_gene: TRBJ2-5; v_gene: TRBV7-8; d_gene: .
CDR3aa: CASSDRGQPQHF; CDR3nt: TGCGCCAGCAGTGACCGGGGTCAGCCCCAGCATTTT; abundance: once; j_gene: TRBJ1-5; v_gene: TRBV10-1; d_gene: .
CDR3aa: CASTTTPMNTEAFF; CDR3nt: TGTGCCAGTACCACGACACCCATGAACACTGAAGCTTTCTTT; abundance: .; j_gene: TRBJ1-1; v_gene: TRBV19; d_gene: .
CDR3aa: CASKPGEANTGELFF; CDR3nt: TGTGCCAGCAAACCAGGGGAAGCGAACACCGGGGAGCTGTTTTTT; abundance: .; j_gene: TRBJ2-2; v_gene: TRBV25-1; d_gene: .
CDR3aa: CASSPGDPRLDTQYF; CDR3nt: TGCGCCAGCAGCCCGGGGGATCCTAGGCTTGATACGCAGTATTTT; abundance: once; j_gene: TRBJ2-3; v_gene: TRBV5-1; d_gene: .